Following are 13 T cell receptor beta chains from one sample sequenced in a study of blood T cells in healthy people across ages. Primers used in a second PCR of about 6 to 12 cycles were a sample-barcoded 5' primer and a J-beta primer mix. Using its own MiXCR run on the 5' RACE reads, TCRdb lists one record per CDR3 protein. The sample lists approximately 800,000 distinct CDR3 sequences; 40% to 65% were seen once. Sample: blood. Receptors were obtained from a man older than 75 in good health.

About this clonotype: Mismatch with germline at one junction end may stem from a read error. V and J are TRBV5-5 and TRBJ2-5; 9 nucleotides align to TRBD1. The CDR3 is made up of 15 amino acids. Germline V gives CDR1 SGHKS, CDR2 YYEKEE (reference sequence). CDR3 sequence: CASSFRDREQETRYF. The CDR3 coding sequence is TGTGCCAGCAGCTTCCGGGACAGGGAGCAAGAGACCCGGTACTTC. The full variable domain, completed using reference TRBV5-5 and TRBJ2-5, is DAGVTQSPTHLIKTRGQQVTLRCSPISGHKSVSWYQQVLGQGPQFIFQYYEKEERGRGNFPDRFSARQFPNYSSELNVNALLLGDSALYLCASSFRDREQETRYFGPGTRLLVL.

The CDR3 sequence: CASSLWGVEDQPQHF. CDR3 bases: TGTGCCAGCAGCCTGTGGGGGGTTGAGGATCAGCCCCAGCATTTT. The chain recombines TRBV3-1 with TRBJ1-5; a weak D match, TRBD1 (5 bases). V shed 4 bases and J shed 5 bases, with 15 bases lying between them. Per the germline V gene, CDR1 is LGHDT and CDR2 is YNNKEL (reference sequence). The CDR3 is 15 amino acids.

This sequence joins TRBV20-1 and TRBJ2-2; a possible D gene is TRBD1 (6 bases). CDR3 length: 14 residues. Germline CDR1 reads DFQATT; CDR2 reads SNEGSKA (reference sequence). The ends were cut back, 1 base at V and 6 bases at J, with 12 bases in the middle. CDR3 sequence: CSARGADSAGELFF. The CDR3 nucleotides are TGCAGTGCTAGAGGGGCGGACAGTGCCGGGGAGCTGTTTTTT.

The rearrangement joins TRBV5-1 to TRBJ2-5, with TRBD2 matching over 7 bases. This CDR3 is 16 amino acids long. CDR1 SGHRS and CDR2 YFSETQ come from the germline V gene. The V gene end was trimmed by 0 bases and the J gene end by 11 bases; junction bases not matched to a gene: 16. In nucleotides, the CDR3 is TGCGCCAGCAGCTTGGATCCCAGCGGGATGGGAAATGAGCAGTACTTC. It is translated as CASSLDPSGMGNEQYF.

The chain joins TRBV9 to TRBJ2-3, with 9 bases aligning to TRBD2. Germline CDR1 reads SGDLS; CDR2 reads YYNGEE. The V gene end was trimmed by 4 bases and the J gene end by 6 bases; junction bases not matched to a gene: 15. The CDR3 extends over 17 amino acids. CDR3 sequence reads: CASSRGDSGSLPDTQYF. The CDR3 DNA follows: TGTGCCAGCAGCCGCGGGGATAGCGGGAGCTTGCCGGATACGCAGTATTTT.

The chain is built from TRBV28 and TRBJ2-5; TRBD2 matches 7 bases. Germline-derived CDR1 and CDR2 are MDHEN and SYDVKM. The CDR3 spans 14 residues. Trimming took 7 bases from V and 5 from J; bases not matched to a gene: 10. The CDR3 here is CASTRGGSGETQYF. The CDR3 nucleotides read TGTGCCAGCACCAGAGGCGGGAGCGGCGAGACCCAGTACTTC.

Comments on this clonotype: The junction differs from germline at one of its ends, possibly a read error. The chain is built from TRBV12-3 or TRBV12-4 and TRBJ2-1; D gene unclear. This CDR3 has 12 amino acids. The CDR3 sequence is CTSSFIEREQFF. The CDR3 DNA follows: TGTACCAGCAGCTTCATAGAGCGCGAGCAGTTCTTC.

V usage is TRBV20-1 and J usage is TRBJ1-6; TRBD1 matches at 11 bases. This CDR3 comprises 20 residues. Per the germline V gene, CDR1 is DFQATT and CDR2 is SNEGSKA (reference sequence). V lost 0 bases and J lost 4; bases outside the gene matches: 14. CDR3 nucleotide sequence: TGCAGTGCTAGAGATCGTTGGGGACAGGGGGTTCTGGGGTATAATTCACCCCTCCACTTT. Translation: CSARDRWGQGVLGYNSPLHF.

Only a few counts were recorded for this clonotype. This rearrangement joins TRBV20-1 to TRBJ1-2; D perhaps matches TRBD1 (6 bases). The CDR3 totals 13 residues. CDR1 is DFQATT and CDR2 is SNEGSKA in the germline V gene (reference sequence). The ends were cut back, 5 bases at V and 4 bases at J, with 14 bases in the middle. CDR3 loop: CSAPQQGPYGYTF. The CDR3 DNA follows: TGCAGTGCTCCCCAACAGGGCCCCTATGGCTACACCTTC.

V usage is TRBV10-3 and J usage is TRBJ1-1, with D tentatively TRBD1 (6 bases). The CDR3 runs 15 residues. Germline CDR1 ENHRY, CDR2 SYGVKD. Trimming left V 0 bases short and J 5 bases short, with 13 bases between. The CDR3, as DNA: TGTGCCATCAGTGAGTCAAGGAGGGGGGGAACTGAAGCTTTCTTT. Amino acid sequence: CAISESRRGGTEAFF.

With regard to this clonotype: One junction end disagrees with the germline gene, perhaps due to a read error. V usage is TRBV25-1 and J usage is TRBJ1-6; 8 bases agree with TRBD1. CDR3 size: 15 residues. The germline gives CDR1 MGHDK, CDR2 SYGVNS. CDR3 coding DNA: TGTGGCAGCAGTGGAACAGGGGGCTATAATTCACCCCTCCACTTT. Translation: CGSSGTGGYNSPLHF.

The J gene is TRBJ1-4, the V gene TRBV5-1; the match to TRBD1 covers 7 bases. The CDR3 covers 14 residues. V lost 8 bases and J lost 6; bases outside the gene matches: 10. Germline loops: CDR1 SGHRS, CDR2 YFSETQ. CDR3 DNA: TGCGCCAGTGGGTTAACAGGGGAGTATGAAAAACTGTTTTTT. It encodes CASGLTGEYEKLFF.

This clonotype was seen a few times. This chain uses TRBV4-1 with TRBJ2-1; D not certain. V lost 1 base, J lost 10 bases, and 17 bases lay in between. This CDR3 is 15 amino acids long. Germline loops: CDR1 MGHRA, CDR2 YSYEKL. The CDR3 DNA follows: TGCGCCAGCAGCCAAGTAACCACGTCCCTCCGGGAGCAGTTCTTC. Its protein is CASSQVTTSLREQFF.